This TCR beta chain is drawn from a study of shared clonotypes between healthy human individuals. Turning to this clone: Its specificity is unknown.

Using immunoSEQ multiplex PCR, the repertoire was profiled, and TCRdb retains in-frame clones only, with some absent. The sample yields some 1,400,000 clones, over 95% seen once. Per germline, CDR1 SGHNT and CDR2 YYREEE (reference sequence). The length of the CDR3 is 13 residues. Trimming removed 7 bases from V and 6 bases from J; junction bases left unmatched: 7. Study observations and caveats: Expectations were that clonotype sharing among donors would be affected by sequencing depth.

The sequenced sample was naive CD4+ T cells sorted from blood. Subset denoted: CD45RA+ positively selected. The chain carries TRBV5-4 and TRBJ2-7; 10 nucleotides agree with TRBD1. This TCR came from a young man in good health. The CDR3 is CASGDRGLGEQYF. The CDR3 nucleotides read TGTGCCAGCGGCGACAGGGGGCTTGGCGAGCAGTACTTC.